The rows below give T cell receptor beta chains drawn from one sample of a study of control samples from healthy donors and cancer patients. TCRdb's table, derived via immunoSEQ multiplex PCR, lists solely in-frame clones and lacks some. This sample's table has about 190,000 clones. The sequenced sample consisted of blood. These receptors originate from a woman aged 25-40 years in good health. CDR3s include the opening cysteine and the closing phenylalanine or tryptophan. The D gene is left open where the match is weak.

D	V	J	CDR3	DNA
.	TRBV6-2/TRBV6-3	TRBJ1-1	CASSYGRGNTEAFF	TGTGCCAGCAGTTACGGGAGGGGGAACACTGAAGCTTTCTTT
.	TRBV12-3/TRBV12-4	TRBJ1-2	CASSFMGDGYTF	TGTGCCAGCAGTTTCATGGGTGATGGCTACACCTTC
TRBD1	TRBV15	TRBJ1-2	CATSRDGPGQGYGYTF	TGTGCCACCAGCAGAGACGGGCCGGGACAGGGCTATGGCTACACCTTC
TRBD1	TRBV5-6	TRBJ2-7	CASSLTGASYEQYF	TGTGCCAGCAGCTTGACAGGGGCCTCCTACGAGCAGTACTTC
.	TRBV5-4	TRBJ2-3	CASSRSGSLADTQYF	TGTGCCAGCAGTCGCTCAGGGAGTTTGGCAGATACGCAGTATTTT
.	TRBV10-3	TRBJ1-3	CAIRPGFSGNTIYF	TGTGCTATAAGGCCCGGCTTCTCTGGAAACACCATATATTTT
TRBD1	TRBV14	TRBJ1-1	CASSQGQLTEAFF	TGTGCCAGCAGCCAGGGACAGTTAACTGAAGCTTTCTTT
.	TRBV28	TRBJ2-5	CASGPGQPRYPPQQTQYF	TGTGCCAGCGGTCCGGGCCAACCTAGATACCCCCCACAGCAGACCCAGTACTTC
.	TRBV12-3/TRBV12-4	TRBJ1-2	CASSGGDYGYTF	TGTGCCAGCAGCGGGGGCGACTATGGCTACACCTTC
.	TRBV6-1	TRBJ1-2	CASSASGEAGALYGYTF	TGTGCCAGCAGTGCGTCGGGGGAAGCCGGGGCCCTCTATGGCTACACCTTC